The rows below give T cell receptor beta chains drawn from one sample of a study of blood T cell repertoires in COVID-19. Libraries were prepared by immunoSEQ multiplex PCR; TCRdb keeps only in-frame clonotypes and omits some of them. The data contain 490,000 or so clones, 80% to 90% of them singletons. The sequenced material came from PBMCs or T cells enriched from blood (not recorded which). All receptors come from a woman in her sixties who had recovered from COVID-19. Both conserved end residues are part of each CDR3. Clone size is stated in some rows and not others, as once, few, many or a class when expanded.

abundance: few
v_gene: TRBV2
CDR3aa: CASSEEGAVNTEAFF

abundance: NA
v_gene: TRBV7-2
CDR3aa: CASSSRPSGGNEQFF

abundance: NA
v_gene: TRBV28
CDR3aa: CASSLSSTGGTGELFF

abundance: once
v_gene: TRBV4-1
CDR3aa: CASSQTSFSEKLFF

abundance: NA
v_gene: TRBV9
CDR3aa: CASSLARGGHEKLFF

abundance: NA
v_gene: TRBV6-6
CDR3aa: CASTNGAGRGYTF

abundance: NA
v_gene: TRBV4-1
CDR3aa: CASSQDGTSGGRDTQYF

abundance: NA
v_gene: TRBV2
CDR3aa: CASRGTGNQPQHF

abundance: once
v_gene: TRBV24-1
CDR3aa: CATGGGTDTQYF

abundance: NA
v_gene: TRBV5-6
CDR3aa: CASSLGTFEGYGYTF

abundance: few
v_gene: TRBV19
CDR3aa: CASSTLRLAGGLADTQYF

abundance: NA
v_gene: TRBV25-1
CDR3aa: CATGQGAWTEAFF

abundance: once
v_gene: TRBV2
CDR3aa: CASSSGQHYGYTF

abundance: NA
v_gene: TRBV10-3
CDR3aa: CAIRRTAGRYEQYF

abundance: NA
v_gene: TRBV19
CDR3aa: CASSREKQGSLTF

abundance: NA
v_gene: TRBV2
CDR3aa: CASSEEGGTDTQYF

abundance: NA
v_gene: TRBV19
CDR3aa: CASSIGRYNSYNEQFF

abundance: NA
v_gene: TRBV2
CDR3aa: CASSDRTANTEAFF

abundance: NA
v_gene: TRBV2
CDR3aa: CASSGRTGGTGYTF

abundance: NA
v_gene: TRBV27
CDR3aa: CASSLPMGREGTDTQYF

abundance: NA
v_gene: TRBV27
CDR3aa: CASSSGGRNQPQHF

abundance: few
v_gene: TRBV7-2
CDR3aa: CASSLGDSSNQPQHF

abundance: NA
v_gene: TRBV5-1
CDR3aa: CASTDWRETQYF

abundance: NA
v_gene: TRBV3-1/TRBV3-2
CDR3aa: CASSHPRGQDRALSTF

abundance: once
v_gene: TRBV19
CDR3aa: CASSIFSGGVNNEQFF

abundance: once
v_gene: TRBV2
CDR3aa: CASSGNEKLFF

abundance: NA
v_gene: TRBV5-1
CDR3aa: CASAPGQGRAYEQYF

abundance: NA
v_gene: TRBV6-6
CDR3aa: CASSYLTGGNYGYTF

abundance: NA
v_gene: TRBV2
CDR3aa: CASSEQGAAEAFF

abundance: NA
v_gene: TRBV20-1
CDR3aa: CSSLQSEKLFF

abundance: NA
v_gene: TRBV6-1
CDR3aa: CASSVRQGADAQPQHF

abundance: NA
v_gene: TRBV10-3
CDR3aa: CAISDMGQGNSPLHF

abundance: NA
v_gene: TRBV24-1
CDR3aa: CATSDDRPTGTGEYNEQFF

abundance: NA
v_gene: TRBV27
CDR3aa: CASSFSRWEEKLFF

abundance: NA
v_gene: TRBV2
CDR3aa: CASSGGQGSYQPQHF

abundance: NA
v_gene: TRBV5-1
CDR3aa: CDPVVGTDTQYF

abundance: NA
v_gene: TRBV15
CDR3aa: CATSSNRGLSNQPQHF

abundance: NA
v_gene: TRBV7-8
CDR3aa: CASSLSLAGGRADTQYF

abundance: once
v_gene: TRBV18
CDR3aa: CASSPIGNTEAFF

abundance: NA
v_gene: TRBV12-2
CDR3aa: CAKPGEGGNTGELFF

abundance: NA
v_gene: TRBV5-1
CDR3aa: CASSLTVGALANYGYTF

abundance: once
v_gene: TRBV5-1
CDR3aa: CASSGGGSTDTQYF

abundance: NA
v_gene: TRBV5-1
CDR3aa: CASSLQGANTGELFF

abundance: NA
v_gene: TRBV5-1
CDR3aa: CASSLGRGAQTDTQYF

abundance: NA
v_gene: TRBV15
CDR3aa: CATSRGGTGGGNYGYTF